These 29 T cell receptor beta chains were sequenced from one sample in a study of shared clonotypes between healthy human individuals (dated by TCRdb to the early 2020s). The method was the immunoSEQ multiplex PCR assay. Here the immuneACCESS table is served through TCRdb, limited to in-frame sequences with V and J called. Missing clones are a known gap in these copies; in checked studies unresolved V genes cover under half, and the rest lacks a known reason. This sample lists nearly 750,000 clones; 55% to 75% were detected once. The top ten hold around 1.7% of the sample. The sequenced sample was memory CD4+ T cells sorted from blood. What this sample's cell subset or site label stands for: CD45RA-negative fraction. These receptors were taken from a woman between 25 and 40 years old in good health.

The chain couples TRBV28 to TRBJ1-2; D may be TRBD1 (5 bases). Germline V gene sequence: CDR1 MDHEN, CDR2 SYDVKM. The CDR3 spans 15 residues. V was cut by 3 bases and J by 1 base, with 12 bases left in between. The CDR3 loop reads CASSFGGEINYGYTF. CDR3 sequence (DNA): TGTGCCAGCAGTTTTGGGGGTGAAATTAACTATGGCTACACCTTC.

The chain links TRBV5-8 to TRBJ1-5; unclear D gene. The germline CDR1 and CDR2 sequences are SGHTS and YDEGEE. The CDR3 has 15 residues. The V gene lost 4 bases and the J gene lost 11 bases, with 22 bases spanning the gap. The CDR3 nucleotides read TGTGCCAGCAGCCTGACTCTGGACGCCACCAAAGCCCAGCATTTT. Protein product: CASSLTLDATKAQHF.

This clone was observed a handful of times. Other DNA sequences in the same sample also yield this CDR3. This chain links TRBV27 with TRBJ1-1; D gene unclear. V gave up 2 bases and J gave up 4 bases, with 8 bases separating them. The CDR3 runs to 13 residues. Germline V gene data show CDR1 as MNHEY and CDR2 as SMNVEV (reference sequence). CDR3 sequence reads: CASSLRRGTEAFF. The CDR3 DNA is TGTGCCAGCAGTTTAAGGCGTGGCACTGAAGCTTTCTTT.

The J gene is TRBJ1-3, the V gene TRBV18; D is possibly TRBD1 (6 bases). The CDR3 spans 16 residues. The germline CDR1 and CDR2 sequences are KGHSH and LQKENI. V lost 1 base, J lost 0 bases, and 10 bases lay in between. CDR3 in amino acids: CASSPQDSISGNTIYF. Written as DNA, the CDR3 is TGTGCCAGCTCACCACAGGACAGCATCTCTGGAAACACCATATATTTT. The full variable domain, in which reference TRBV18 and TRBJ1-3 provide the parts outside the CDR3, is NAGVMQNPRHLVRRRGQEARLRCSPMKGHSHVYWYRQLPEEGLKFMVYLQKENIIDESGMPKERFSAEFPKEGPSILRIQQVVRGDSAAYFCASSPQDSISGNTIYFGEGSWLTVV.

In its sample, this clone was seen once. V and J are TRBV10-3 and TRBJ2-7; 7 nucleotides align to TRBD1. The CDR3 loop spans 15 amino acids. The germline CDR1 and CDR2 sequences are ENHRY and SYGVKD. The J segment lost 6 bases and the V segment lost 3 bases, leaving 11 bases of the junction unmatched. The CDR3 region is CAISDGTAKLGEQYF. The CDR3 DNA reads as TGTGCCATCAGTGATGGGACAGCTAAGTTGGGCGAGCAGTACTTC.

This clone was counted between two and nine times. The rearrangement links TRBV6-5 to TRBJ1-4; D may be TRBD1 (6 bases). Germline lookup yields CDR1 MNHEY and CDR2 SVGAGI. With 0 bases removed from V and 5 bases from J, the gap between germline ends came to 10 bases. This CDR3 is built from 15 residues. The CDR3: CASSYSGGHNEKLFF. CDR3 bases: TGTGCCAGCAGTTACTCGGGGGGCCACAATGAAAAACTGTTTTTT.

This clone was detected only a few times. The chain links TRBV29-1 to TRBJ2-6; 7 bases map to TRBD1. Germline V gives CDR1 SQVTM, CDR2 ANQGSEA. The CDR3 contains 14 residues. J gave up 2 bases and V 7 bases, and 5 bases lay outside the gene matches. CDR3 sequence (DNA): TGCAGCGCCAAGACAGGGACTGGGGCCAACGTCCTGACTTTC. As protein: CSAKTGTGANVLTF.

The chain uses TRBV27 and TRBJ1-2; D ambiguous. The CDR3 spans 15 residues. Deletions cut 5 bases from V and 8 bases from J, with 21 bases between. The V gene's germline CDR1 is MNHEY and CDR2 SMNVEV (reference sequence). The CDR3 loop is CASSPGTGARRGYTF. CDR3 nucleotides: TGTGCCAGCAGTCCGGGAACGGGTGCGAGACGAGGCTACACCTTC.

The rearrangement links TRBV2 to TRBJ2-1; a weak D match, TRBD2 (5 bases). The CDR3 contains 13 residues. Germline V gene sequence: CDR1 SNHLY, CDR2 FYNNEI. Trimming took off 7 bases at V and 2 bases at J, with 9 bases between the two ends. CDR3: CASIPAAYNEQFF. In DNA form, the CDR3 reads TGTGCCAGCATTCCAGCGGCCTACAATGAGCAGTTCTTC.

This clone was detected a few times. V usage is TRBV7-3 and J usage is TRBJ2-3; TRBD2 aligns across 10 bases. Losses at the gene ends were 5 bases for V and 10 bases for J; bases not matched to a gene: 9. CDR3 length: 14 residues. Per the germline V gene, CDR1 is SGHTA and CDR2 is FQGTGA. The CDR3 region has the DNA TGTGCCAGCAGCCCAGGACTAGCGGAGAGTGCGCAGTATTTT. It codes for CASSPGLAESAQYF. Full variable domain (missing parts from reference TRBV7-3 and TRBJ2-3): GAGVSQTPSNKVTEKGKYVELRCDPISGHTALYWYRQSLGQGPEFLIYFQGTGAADDSGLPNDRFFAVRPEGSVSTLKIQRTERGDSAVYLCASSPGLAESAQYFGPGTRLTVL.

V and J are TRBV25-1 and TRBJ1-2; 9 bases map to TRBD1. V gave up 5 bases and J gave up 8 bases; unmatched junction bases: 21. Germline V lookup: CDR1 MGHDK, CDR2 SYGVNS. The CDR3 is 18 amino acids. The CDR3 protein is CASSMETGGRGFMGGYTF. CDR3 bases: TGTGCCAGCAGTATGGAGACAGGGGGACGAGGGTTTATGGGGGGCTACACCTTC.

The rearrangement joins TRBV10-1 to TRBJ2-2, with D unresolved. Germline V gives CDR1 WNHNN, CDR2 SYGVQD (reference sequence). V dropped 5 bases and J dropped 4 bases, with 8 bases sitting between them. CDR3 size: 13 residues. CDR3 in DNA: TGCGCCAGCAGTCTTACGGGCACCGGGGAGCTGTTTTTT. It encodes CASSLTGTGELFF.

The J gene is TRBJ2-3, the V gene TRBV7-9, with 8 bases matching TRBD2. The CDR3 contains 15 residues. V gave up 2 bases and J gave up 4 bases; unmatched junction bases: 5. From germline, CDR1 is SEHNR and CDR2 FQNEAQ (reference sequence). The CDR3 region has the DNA TGTGCCAGCAGCTTATCCGCGGGAGGCCCAGATACGCAGTATTTT. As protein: CASSLSAGGPDTQYF.

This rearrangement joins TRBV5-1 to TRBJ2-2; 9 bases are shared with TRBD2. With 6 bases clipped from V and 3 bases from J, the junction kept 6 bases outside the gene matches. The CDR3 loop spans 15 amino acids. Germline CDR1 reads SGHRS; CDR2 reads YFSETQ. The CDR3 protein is CASKWVAGDTGELFF. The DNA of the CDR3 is TGCGCCAGCAAATGGGTAGCGGGAGACACCGGGGAGCTGTTTTTT.

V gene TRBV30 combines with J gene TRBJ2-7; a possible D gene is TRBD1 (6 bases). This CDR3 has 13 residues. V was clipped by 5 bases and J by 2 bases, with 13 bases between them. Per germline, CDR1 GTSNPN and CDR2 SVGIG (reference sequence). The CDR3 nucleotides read TGTGCCTGGGGGGGCACCGTTACCTACGAGCAGTACTTC. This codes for CAWGGTVTYEQYF.

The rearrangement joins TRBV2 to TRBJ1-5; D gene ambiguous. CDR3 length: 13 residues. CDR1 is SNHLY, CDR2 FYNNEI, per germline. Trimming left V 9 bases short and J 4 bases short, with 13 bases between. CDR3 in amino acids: CASALRRNQPQHF. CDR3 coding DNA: TGTGCCAGTGCCCTTAGGCGAAATCAGCCCCAGCATTTT.

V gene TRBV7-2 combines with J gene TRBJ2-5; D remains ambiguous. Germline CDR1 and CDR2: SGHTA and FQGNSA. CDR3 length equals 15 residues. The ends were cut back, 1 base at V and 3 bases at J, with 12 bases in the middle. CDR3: CASSLVGPAKETQYF. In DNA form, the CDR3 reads TGTGCCAGCAGCTTAGTAGGTCCAGCTAAAGAGACCCAGTACTTC. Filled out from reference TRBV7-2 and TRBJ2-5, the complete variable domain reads GAGVSQSPSNKVTEKGKDVELRCDPISGHTALYWYRQSLGQGLEFLIYFQGNSAPDKSGLPSDRFSAERTGGSVSTLTIQRTQQEDSAVYLCASSLVGPAKETQYFGPGTRLLVL.

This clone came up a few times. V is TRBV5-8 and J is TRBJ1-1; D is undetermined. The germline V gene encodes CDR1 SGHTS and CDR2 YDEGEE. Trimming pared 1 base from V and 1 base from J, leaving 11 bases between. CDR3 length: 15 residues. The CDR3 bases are TGTGCCAGCAGCTTGTCCCGGAAGTGGAACACTGAAGCTTTCTTT. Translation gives CASSLSRKWNTEAFF.

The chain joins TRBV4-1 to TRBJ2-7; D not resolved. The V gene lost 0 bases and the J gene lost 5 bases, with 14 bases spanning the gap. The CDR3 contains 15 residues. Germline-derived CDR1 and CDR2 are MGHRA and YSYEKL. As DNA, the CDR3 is TGCGCCAGCAGCCAAGATCCCTATCTTCTGAACGAGCAGTACTTC. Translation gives CASSQDPYLLNEQYF.

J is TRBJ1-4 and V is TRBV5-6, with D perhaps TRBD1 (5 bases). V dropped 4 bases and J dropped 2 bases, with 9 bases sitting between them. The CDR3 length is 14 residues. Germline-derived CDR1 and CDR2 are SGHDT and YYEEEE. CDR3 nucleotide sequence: TGTGCCAGCAGCGCGGGACTCACTAATGAAAAACTGTTTTTT. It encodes CASSAGLTNEKLFF.

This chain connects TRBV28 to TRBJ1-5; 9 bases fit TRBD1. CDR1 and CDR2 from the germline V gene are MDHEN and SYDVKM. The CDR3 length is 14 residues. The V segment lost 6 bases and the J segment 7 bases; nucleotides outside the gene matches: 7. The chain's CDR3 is CASSSGTGTQPQHF. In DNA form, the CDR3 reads TGTGCCAGCAGCTCCGGGACAGGGACCCAGCCCCAGCATTTT.

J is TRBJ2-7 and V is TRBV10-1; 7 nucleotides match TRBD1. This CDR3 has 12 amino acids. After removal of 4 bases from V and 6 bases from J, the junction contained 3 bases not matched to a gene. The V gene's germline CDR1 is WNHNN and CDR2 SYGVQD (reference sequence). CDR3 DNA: TGCGCCAGCAGTGCCTGGGACAGCGAGCAGTACTTC. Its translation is CASSAWDSEQYF.

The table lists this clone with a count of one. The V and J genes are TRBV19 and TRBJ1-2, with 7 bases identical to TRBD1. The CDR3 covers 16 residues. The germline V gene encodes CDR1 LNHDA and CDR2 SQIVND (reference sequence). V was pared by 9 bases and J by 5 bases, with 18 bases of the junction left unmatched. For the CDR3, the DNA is TGTGCCAGCCGAGAACCCCCGGGCAGGGGACAGTATGGCTACACCTTC. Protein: CASREPPGRGQYGYTF.

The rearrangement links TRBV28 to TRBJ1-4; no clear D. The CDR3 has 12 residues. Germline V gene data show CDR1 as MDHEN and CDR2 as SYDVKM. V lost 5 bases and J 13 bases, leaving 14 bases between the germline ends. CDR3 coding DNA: TGTGCCAGCAGTACCCAGCGGACTCCACTGTTTTTT. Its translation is CASSTQRTPLFF.

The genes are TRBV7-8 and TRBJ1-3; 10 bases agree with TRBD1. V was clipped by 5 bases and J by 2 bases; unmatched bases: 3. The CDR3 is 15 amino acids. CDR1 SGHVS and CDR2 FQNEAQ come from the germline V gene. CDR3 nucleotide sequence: TGTGCCAGCAGCATCGGACAGGGGGCTGGAAACACCATATATTTT. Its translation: CASSIGQGAGNTIYF.

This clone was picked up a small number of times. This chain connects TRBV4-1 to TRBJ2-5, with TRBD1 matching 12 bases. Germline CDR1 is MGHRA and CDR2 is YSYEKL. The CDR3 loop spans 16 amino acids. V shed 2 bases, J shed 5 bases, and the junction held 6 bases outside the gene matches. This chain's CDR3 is CASSQSGTGGLETQYF. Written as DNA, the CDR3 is TGCGCCAGCAGCCAATCCGGGACAGGGGGCTTGGAGACCCAGTACTTC.

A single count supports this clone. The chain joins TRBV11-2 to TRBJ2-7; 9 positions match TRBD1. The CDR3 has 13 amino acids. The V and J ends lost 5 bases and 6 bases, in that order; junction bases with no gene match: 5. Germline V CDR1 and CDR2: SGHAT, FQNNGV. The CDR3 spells CASSPRTGVEQYF. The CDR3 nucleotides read TGTGCCAGCAGCCCCCGGACAGGGGTCGAGCAGTACTTC.

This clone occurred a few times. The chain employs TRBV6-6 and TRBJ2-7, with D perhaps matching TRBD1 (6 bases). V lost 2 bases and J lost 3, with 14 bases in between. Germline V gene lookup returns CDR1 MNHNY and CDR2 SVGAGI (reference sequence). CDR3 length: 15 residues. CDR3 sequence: CASSYTSTGGYEQYF. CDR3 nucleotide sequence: TGTGCCAGCAGTTACACCTCGACAGGCGGCTACGAGCAGTACTTC.

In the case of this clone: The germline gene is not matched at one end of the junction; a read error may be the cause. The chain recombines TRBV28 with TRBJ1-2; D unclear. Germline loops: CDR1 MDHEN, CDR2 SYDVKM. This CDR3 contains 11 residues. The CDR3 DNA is TGTGCCAGCAGTTTATTTCATGTGGCCGCCTTC. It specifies CASSLFHVAAF.